This T cell receptor (beta chain) was identified in a study of vaccination and CD4 T cells after COVID-19. Sequencing of DNA taken from cultured CD4+ T cells relied on the Oncomine TCR Beta short-read assay. MiXCR was run by TCRdb on the PCR reads, yielding one entry per CDR3 protein. The profile shows some 5,000 distinct CDR3 sequences, roughly two thirds of them singletons. As for treatment: roughly nine-day PBMC culture with coronavirus spike peptide pools or control peptides (ViraFEST assay). According to the study, CD4+ T cells from the unexposed donor were gathered ahead of the COVID-19 pandemic (2011-2018). Trimming at V came to 7 bases and at J to 8 bases, leaving 11 bases not matched to a gene. Germline V gene sequence: CDR1 MNHNS, CDR2 SASEGT. The CDR3 totals 14 residues. Concerning this clonotype itself: Its antigen remains unknown.

Sequenced: CD4+ T cells from blood, cultured in vitro. The sequence came from a human donor in good health. This chain connects TRBV6-1 to TRBJ1-2; 9 bases line up with TRBD1. In DNA, the CDR3 is TGTGCCAGCACACCTCGACAGGGGGGATTCGGCTACACCTTC. Its protein product is CASTPRQGGFGYTF.